These 27 T cell receptor beta chains were sequenced from one sample in a study of blood T cell repertoires in COVID-19. TCRdb's table, derived via immunoSEQ multiplex PCR, lists solely in-frame clones and lacks some. The sample lists 150,000 or so clones, 88% occurring once. What was sequenced was peripheral blood. These receptors all stem from a man between 60 and 75 years old with acute or convalescent COVID-19.

The rearrangement uses TRBV5-1 and TRBJ2-7; 7 bases fit TRBD1. This CDR3 spans 16 amino acids. From germline, CDR1 is SGHRS and CDR2 YFSETQ. Germline trimming cut 5 bases from V and 2 bases from J; bases unmatched to any gene: 13. For the CDR3, the DNA is TGCGCCAGCAGAGGCGAGGGACAGATGAACACCTACGAGCAGTACTTC. This gives the protein CASRGEGQMNTYEQYF. The whole variable domain, remainder taken from reference TRBV5-1 and TRBJ2-7, is KAGVTQTPRYLIKTRGQQVTLSCSPISGHRSVSWYQQTPGQGLQFLFEYFSETQRNKGNFPGRFSGRQFSNSRSEMNVSTLELGDSALYLCASRGEGQMNTYEQYFGPGTRLTVT.

J is TRBJ2-2 and V is TRBV5-1; TRBD1 matches 7 bases. J gave up 2 bases and V 4 bases, and 8 bases lay outside the gene matches. The length of the CDR3 is 16 residues. The germline V gene has CDR1 SGHRS and CDR2 YFSETQ. As DNA, the CDR3 is TGCGCCAGCAGCCCCCGTCGGGACAGTAACACCGGGGAGCTGTTTTTT. Translated, it gives CASSPRRDSNTGELFF.

The CDR3 nucleotides are TGTGCCAGCAGCGGTACTATTAGCGGGAGCTTTAACAATGAGCAGTTCTTC. Amino acid sequence: CASSGTISGSFNNEQFF. The chain couples TRBV2 to TRBJ2-1, with 9 positions matching TRBD2. V lost 6 bases and J lost 5; bases outside the gene matches: 14. This CDR3 contains 17 residues. Germline values: CDR1 SNHLY, CDR2 FYNNEI.

The genes are TRBV5-1 and TRBJ2-2; D remains ambiguous. V was shortened by 0 bases and J by 6 bases, with 9 bases between the two germline ends. The CDR3 is made up of 14 amino acids. Germline V gives CDR1 SGHRS, CDR2 YFSETQ. The CDR3 loop reads CASSLAVSPGELFF. DNA for the CDR3: TGCGCCAGCAGCTTGGCCGTGAGTCCCGGGGAGCTGTTTTTT.

The chain couples TRBV11-2 to TRBJ2-2, with D possibly TRBD1 on 6 matching bases. V lost 5 bases to trimming and J lost 6 bases, with 22 bases between them. Germline CDR1 and CDR2: SGHAT and FQNNGV. The CDR3 spans 17 residues. The CDR3 protein is CASSPWTFRAGAGELFF. In DNA, the CDR3 is TGTGCCAGCAGCCCATGGACATTTCGTGCAGGGGCCGGGGAGCTGTTTTTT.

The chain uses TRBV5-1 and TRBJ1-1; TRBD1 aligns across 9 bases. CDR3 length equals 18 residues. V gave up 3 bases and J gave up 0 bases; unmatched junction bases: 12. The V gene's germline CDR1 is SGHRS and CDR2 YFSETQ. CDR3 in DNA: TGCGCCAGCAGCTCCGCCGGGACAGGGTCTTTTATGAACACTGAAGCTTTCTTT. Translation: CASSSAGTGSFMNTEAFF.

This chain uses TRBV24-1 with TRBJ2-1; D is ambiguous. This CDR3 has 16 residues. Germline CDR1 KGHDR, CDR2 SFDVKD. V was clipped by 3 bases and J by 7 bases, with 18 bases between them. CDR3 in DNA: TGTGCCACCAGTGATCCTGCGCGCCCCGGCGGAAATGAGCAGTTCTTC. Translating gives CATSDPARPGGNEQFF.

The V call is TRBV14, the J call TRBJ1-3, with D hard to call. This CDR3 is 15 amino acids long. Trimming took 1 base from V and 0 from J, leaving 7 bases between them. CDR1 and CDR2 (germline): SGHDN, FVKESK. For the CDR3, the DNA is TGTGCCAGCAGCCAAGGGGCCAACTCTGGAAACACCATATATTTT. This encodes CASSQGANSGNTIYF.

The chain employs TRBV10-3 and TRBJ1-6; TRBD1 matches 10 bases. Germline V gene lookup returns CDR1 ENHRY and CDR2 SYGVKD. J gave up 9 bases and V 2 bases, and 7 bases lay outside the gene matches. The CDR3 contains 16 residues. The DNA for the CDR3 is TGTGCCATCAGTGAGACGCCGGGACAGGGGATTTCACCCCTCCACTTT. This gives the protein CAISETPGQGISPLHF.

About this clone: The same CDR3 also results from other DNA sequences found in this sample. The V and J genes are TRBV30 and TRBJ1-2; D is unclear. Trimming removed 0 bases from V and 0 bases from J, with 2 bases in between. Germline-derived CDR1 and CDR2 are GTSNPN and SVGIG (reference sequence). This CDR3 region has 12 residues. CDR3 in DNA: TGTGCCTGGAGTGTTACTAACTATGGCTACACCTTC. It codes for CAWSVTNYGYTF.

The genes are TRBV2 and TRBJ2-7, with D possibly TRBD2 on 5 matching bases. The CDR3 covers 13 residues. The germline V gene has CDR1 SNHLY and CDR2 FYNNEI. Trimming stripped 6 bases from V and 6 bases from J, with 15 bases between. CDR3 sequence: CASSGNQVTEQYV. For the CDR3, the DNA is TGTGCCAGCAGCGGGAATCAGGTCACCGAGCAGTACGTC.

This chain joins TRBV24-1 and TRBJ2-7; 9 positions match TRBD1. The CDR3 is made up of 14 amino acids. Germline CDR1 KGHDR, CDR2 SFDVKD. Trimming at V came to 3 bases and at J to 5 bases, leaving 4 bases not matched to a gene. Here the CDR3 reads CATSDRDRAHEQYF. The CDR3 nucleotides are TGTGCCACCAGTGATCGGGACAGGGCACACGAGCAGTACTTC.

The chain joins TRBV27 to TRBJ1-1; a weak D match, TRBD1 (5 bases). Trimming took off 8 bases at V and 0 bases at J, with 13 bases between the two ends. Germline values: CDR1 MNHEY, CDR2 SMNVEV (reference sequence). The CDR3 runs 14 residues. CDR3 sequence reads: CASSLRGVNTEAFF. CDR3 DNA: TGTGCCAGCTCCTTGCGGGGGGTGAACACTGAAGCTTTCTTT.

The chain couples TRBV7-9 to TRBJ2-4, with TRBD1 matching over 8 bases. Germline V gene lookup returns CDR1 SEHNR and CDR2 FQNEAQ (reference sequence). This CDR3 spans 15 amino acids. The ends lost 2 bases at V and 5 bases at J; junction bases unmatched: 5. CDR3 in DNA: TGTGCCAGCAGCTTAAAGGTGACAGGGGAAAACATTCAGTACTTC. Its protein is CASSLKVTGENIQYF.

This chain uses TRBV6-6 with TRBJ1-3; no reliable D call. V lost 7 bases to trimming and J lost 9 bases, with 22 bases between them. The CDR3 runs 15 residues. Germline CDR1 MNHNY, CDR2 SVGAGI (reference sequence). DNA of the CDR3: TGTGCCAGCAACCGCGCCGGCGGCGGATCCGGCACCATATATTTT. Translating it yields CASNRAGGGSGTIYF.

The chain employs TRBV7-3 and TRBJ1-1; D is unclear. The CDR3 contains 13 residues. Trimming removed 5 bases from V and 3 bases from J, with 10 bases in between. The germline CDR1 and CDR2 sequences are SGHTA and FQGTGA. The CDR3 sequence: CASSLQKYTEAFF. In nucleotides, the CDR3 is TGTGCCAGCAGCCTACAGAAGTACACTGAAGCTTTCTTT.

This clone has more than one count but fewer than ten. This sequence joins TRBV11-3 and TRBJ1-1, with D perhaps matching TRBD1 (5 bases). Per the germline V gene, CDR1 is SGHNT and CDR2 is YENEEA. The CDR3 has 16 amino acids. The V end was cut by 5 bases, the J end by 5 bases, with 21 bases between. CDR3 nucleotide sequence: TGTGCCAGCAGCCAATACAGGAACGACCGCGGAACTGAAGCTTTCTTT. Translation: CASSQYRNDRGTEAFF.

V is TRBV5-1 and J is TRBJ2-3, with 7 bases aligning to TRBD2. CDR1 SGHRS and CDR2 YFSETQ come from the germline V gene. V trimming: 3 bases; J trimming: 2 bases; junction bases outside the gene matches: 9. The CDR3 is 16 residues long. As DNA, the CDR3 is TGCGCCAGCAGCTCAGGACTAGAGGGACCCACAGATACGCAGTATTTT. Translated: CASSSGLEGPTDTQYF.

Written as DNA, the CDR3 is TGTGCCAGCAGCTTAGGGGGGGGGCCTCAAGAGACCCAGTACTTC. This translates into CASSLGGGPQETQYF. The rearrangement links TRBV2 to TRBJ2-5; tentatively, D is TRBD2 (7 bases). V was pared by 6 bases and J by 2 bases, with 16 bases between. Germline loops: CDR1 SNHLY, CDR2 FYNNEI. The CDR3 length is 15 residues. Using reference TRBV2 and TRBJ2-5 for the parts outside the CDR3, the full variable domain is EPEVTQTPSHQVTQMGQEVILRCVPISNHLYFYWYRQILGQKVEFLVSFYNNEISEKSEIFDDQFSVERPDGSNFTLKIRSTKLEDSAMYFCASSLGGGPQETQYFGPGTRLLVL.

The V call is TRBV4-2, the J call TRBJ2-1, with 11 positions matching TRBD2. The trim removed 1 base at V and 0 bases at J, leaving 5 bases unmatched. The CDR3 extends over 18 amino acids. Germline V gives CDR1 LGHNA, CDR2 YNFKEQ. This CDR3 reads CASSQGTSGYYSYNEQFF. DNA of the CDR3: TGTGCCAGCAGCCAAGGGACTAGCGGGTATTACTCCTACAATGAGCAGTTCTTC.

This clone was recorded only once. This chain links TRBV7-9 with TRBJ1-1, with 7 bases matching TRBD1. J gave up 11 bases and V 5 bases, and 11 bases lay outside the gene matches. Germline lookup yields CDR1 SEHNR and CDR2 FQNEAQ (reference sequence). This CDR3 is built from 13 residues. CDR3 DNA: TGTGCCAGCAGCCTCGGTTCAACAGGGGTGGCTTTCTTT. This encodes CASSLGSTGVAFF.

This clone was observed many times. The rearrangement links TRBV25-1 to TRBJ1-2, with D tentatively TRBD1 (5 bases). V dropped 1 base and J dropped 10 bases, with 22 bases sitting between them. The CDR3 spans 16 residues. Germline CDR1 MGHDK, CDR2 SYGVNS. CDR3 nucleotide sequence: TGTGCCAGCAGTGAATGGAGTCAGGGATACCTTTCTGTCTACACCTTC. Translating it yields CASSEWSQGYLSVYTF.

The V gene is TRBV6-2 or TRBV6-3, the J gene TRBJ2-3; 11 bases line up with TRBD2. This CDR3 spans 15 amino acids. Per germline, CDR1 MNHEY and CDR2 SVGEGT. The J segment lost 4 bases and the V segment lost 5 bases, leaving 5 bases of the junction unmatched. The CDR3 protein is CASSTGTSGADTQYF. CDR3 in DNA: TGTGCCAGCAGTACTGGGACTAGCGGAGCAGATACGCAGTATTTT.

The chain uses TRBV11-2 and TRBJ2-1; TRBD2 agrees at 11 bases. The V gene's germline CDR1 is SGHAT and CDR2 FQNNGV. Germline trimming cut 5 bases from V and 2 bases from J; bases unmatched to any gene: 2. This CDR3 is 15 amino acids long. The CDR3, as DNA: TGTGCCAGCAGCGGGGGACTAGCGGCCTACAATGAGCAGTTCTTC. It codes for CASSGGLAAYNEQFF.

The chain combines TRBV19 with TRBJ1-1; tentative D call: TRBD1 (5 bases). Trimming cost V 0 bases and J 4 bases, with 12 bases left between them. Germline assignment: CDR1 LNHDA and CDR2 SQIVND (reference sequence). This CDR3 spans 15 amino acids. CDR3 residues: CASSIEAGLFTEAFF. The CDR3 DNA follows: TGTGCCAGTAGTATAGAGGCAGGGTTGTTCACTGAAGCTTTCTTT.

The rearrangement joins TRBV6-5 to TRBJ2-7; D may be TRBD1 (6 bases). Germline V gene lookup returns CDR1 MNHEY and CDR2 SVGAGI. V lost 6 bases and J 3 bases, leaving 12 bases between the germline ends. The CDR3 has 13 residues. The CDR3 loop reads CASRDLRGYEQYV. The CDR3, as DNA: TGTGCCAGCAGAGACCTCAGGGGCTACGAGCAGTACGTC.

This rearrangement joins TRBV5-8 to TRBJ2-1; 11 positions agree with TRBD1. With 0 bases clipped from V and 5 bases from J, the junction kept 1 base outside the gene matches. This CDR3 spans 15 amino acids. Germline V lookup: CDR1 SGHTS, CDR2 YDEGEE. Here the CDR3 reads CASSLEGQGDNEQFF. Here the CDR3 DNA reads TGTGCCAGCAGCTTGGAGGGACAGGGGGACAATGAGCAGTTCTTC.